This T cell receptor (beta chain) was identified in a study of control samples from healthy donors and cancer patients (dated by TCRdb to between 2020 and 2021). Receptor libraries were prepared by the immunoSEQ multiplex PCR assay. This is the immuneACCESS table as TCRdb keeps it, with only in-frame sequences that have V and J called. A part of the clones is gone; compared with another copy, unresolved V genes explain less than half, and the rest is unexplained. A total of about 160,000 clones appear in this sample, just under 95% of them only once. The ten biggest clones cover under 8.5% of the sample. Concerning this clone: Its antigen remains undetermined. Per-base qualities were not stored, and no clone one base away is much larger.

CDR1 and CDR2 are read off the germline V gene as ENHRY and SYGVKD. Relative to germline, V is 6 bases shorter and J is 5 bases shorter, with 22 bases between their ends. The cysteine opens and the phenylalanine closes a CDR3 of 17 amino acids. Only the CDR3 DNA is retained, 51 bases long and in frame from the first base. The TCR originated in a woman aged 40 to 55 in good health. The sequencing sample was made of blood. The rearrangement joined TRBV10-3 to TRBJ2-2; a tentative D call is TRBD2 (6 bases match). The nucleotides are TGTGCCATCAGCTCAACAAAGTGGGAGGTTGGAACCGGGGAGCTGTTTTTT. This encodes CAISSTKWEVGTGELFF.